This T cell receptor beta chain originates from a study of tumor-infiltrating lymphocytes in localized non-small cell lung cancer. Study context: Some samples were collected after neoadjuvant chemotherapy; smokers, never-smokers and several histologies were included.

General study results and limits: Tumor T-cell fraction was not associated with recurrence-free survival.

Data came from immunoSEQ multiplex PCR; TCRdb stores just in-frame clones and leaves some out. The sample yields 15,000 or so clones, roughly 40% seen once. By sample share, this clone is medium-sized. The antigen remains unidentified. The sequence was collected from a human donor with non-small cell lung cancer. Sequenced sample: lung tumor tissue.

Here the CDR3 reads CASSQSSLAGVETQYF. Here the CDR3 DNA reads TGCGCCAGCAGCCAATCTTCACTAGCGGGGGTGGAGACCCAGTACTTC. The chain uses TRBV5-1 and TRBJ2-5, with TRBD2 identical over 11 bases. V shed 4 bases, J shed 5 bases, and the junction held 10 bases outside the gene matches. The CDR3 runs to 16 residues. Germline CDR1 is SGHRS and CDR2 is YFSETQ.